These 31 T cell receptor beta chains were all obtained from the same sample, sequenced in a study of OX40 agonist ivuxolimab in advanced cancers. Library prep was done by the immunoSEQ multiplex PCR assay. The clones in this table, taken by TCRdb from immuneACCESS, are in-frame only. Not every clone is retained; where verified, under half of the shortfall comes from an unresolved V gene, and the cause of the rest is unknown. In this sample the table shows about 83,000 clones, about 89% of which occur a single time. Clones ranked in the top ten supply almost 8.5% of the sample. This sample comprised CD4+ or CD8+ T cells sorted from blood, obtained in a trial of the OX40 agonist ivuxolimab. The receptors here all came from an adult with an advanced solid tumor such as melanoma, head and neck, liver or kidney cancer.

CDR3 protein: CASSPQGHSIGELFF. CDR3 nucleotides: TGTGCCAGCAGTCCCCAGGGGCATTCAATCGGGGAGCTGTTTTTT. The chain combines TRBV28 with TRBJ2-2; TRBD1 is a possible D gene (6 bases). V gave up 5 bases and J gave up 7 bases, with 17 bases separating them. The CDR3 is 15 residues long. Germline V gene data show CDR1 as MDHEN and CDR2 as SYDVKM.

V is TRBV15 and J is TRBJ2-2; D is tentatively TRBD1 or TRBD2 (5 bases each). Trimming took 0 bases from V and 1 from J, leaving 12 bases between them. Germline values: CDR1 LNHNV, CDR2 YYDKDF (reference sequence). The CDR3 is 17 residues long. This CDR3 is CATSRDYGALNTGELFF. In DNA, the CDR3 is TGTGCCACCAGCAGAGATTACGGGGCACTGAACACCGGGGAGCTGTTTTTT.

The CDR3 sequence is CASSQGWGQGYEQYF. The CDR3 DNA reads TGCGCCAGCAGCCAAGGTTGGGGACAGGGATACGAGCAGTACTTC. This chain links TRBV4-1 with TRBJ2-7; TRBD1 matches at 9 bases. The germline CDR1 and CDR2 sequences are MGHRA and YSYEKL. Germline trimming cut 1 base from V and 4 bases from J; bases unmatched to any gene: 5. There are 15 residues in the CDR3.

The V call is TRBV28, the J call TRBJ2-3; D remains unclear. Trimming left V 5 bases short and J 2 bases short, with 17 bases between. The CDR3 consists of 16 residues. Looked up from germline, CDR1 is MDHEN and CDR2 is SYDVKM. The CDR3 protein is CASSPRTQLYTDTQYF. CDR3 sequence (DNA): TGTGCCAGCAGTCCGAGGACGCAGCTATACACAGATACGCAGTATTTT.

As to this clone: The sample holds other DNA sequences that translate to the same CDR3. The chain recombines TRBV7-9 with TRBJ2-3; the D is unclear. Trimming cost V 3 bases and J 2 bases, with 0 bases left between them. The CDR3 covers 11 residues. The germline V gene has CDR1 SEHNR and CDR2 FQNEAQ (reference sequence). The chain's CDR3 is CASSFTDTQYF. In nucleotides, the CDR3 is TGTGCCAGCAGCTTCACAGATACGCAGTATTTT.

This clone was observed once. V is TRBV6-5 and J is TRBJ2-1; D not certain. This CDR3 comprises 15 residues. Germline assignment: CDR1 MNHEY and CDR2 SVGAGI. V was clipped by 2 bases and J by 3 bases, with 11 bases between them. The DNA of the CDR3 is TGTGCCAGCAGTTACGTCGGTGATGTCTACAATGAGCAGTTCTTC. It translates to CASSYVGDVYNEQFF.

The genes are TRBV6-5 and TRBJ2-7, with D unclear. The length of the CDR3 is 13 residues. Trimming pared 0 bases from V and 0 bases from J, leaving 3 bases between. Germline V CDR1 and CDR2: MNHEY, SVGAGI. CDR3 amino acids: CASSYSGSYEQYF. The CDR3 nucleotides read TGTGCCAGCAGTTACTCGGGCTCCTACGAGCAGTACTTC.

The chain is built from TRBV28 and TRBJ1-5, with 9 bases identical to TRBD1. J gave up 3 bases and V 3 bases, and 6 bases lay outside the gene matches. Germline V lookup: CDR1 MDHEN, CDR2 SYDVKM. The CDR3 sequence is 16 residues long. The CDR3 DNA is TGTGCCAGCAGTTTTCCGGGACAGGGTTTCAATCAGCCCCAGCATTTT. Protein: CASSFPGQGFNQPQHF.

The genes are TRBV6-5 and TRBJ1-4, with D maybe TRBD1 (6 bases). Trimming stripped 2 bases from V and 7 bases from J, with 11 bases between. CDR1 is MNHEY, CDR2 SVGAGI, per germline. The CDR3 spans 14 residues. CDR3 sequence reads: CASSYNRVGEKLFF. CDR3 nucleotides: TGTGCCAGCAGTTACAACAGGGTAGGTGAAAAACTGTTTTTT.

CDR3: CASSVGGPPAYNEQFF. The CDR3 DNA sequence: TGTGCCAGCAGCGTAGGGGGGCCCCCCGCCTACAATGAGCAGTTCTTC. J is TRBJ2-1 and V is TRBV9; perhaps TRBD1 as D (6 bases). V lost 0 bases and J 2 bases, leaving 12 bases between the germline ends. Germline assignment: CDR1 SGDLS and CDR2 YYNGEE. The CDR3 runs 16 residues.

This clone occurred once. The V and J genes are TRBV30 and TRBJ1-3, with 7 bases lining up with TRBD1. Germline lookup yields CDR1 GTSNPN and CDR2 SVGIG (reference sequence). J lost 6 bases, V lost 5 bases, and 16 bases had no gene match. The CDR3 runs 16 residues. CDR3 sequence (DNA): TGTGCCTGGGGGGCGACAGGGTACGAAGAATTAAACACCATATATTTT. Amino acids: CAWGATGYEELNTIYF. Full variable domain (outside the CDR3, taken from reference TRBV30 and TRBJ1-3): SQTIHQWPATLVQPVGSPLSLECTVEGTSNPNLYWYRQAAGRGLQLLFYSVGIGQISSEVPQNLSASRPQDRQFILSSKKLLLSDSGFYLCAWGATGYEELNTIYFGEGSWLTVV.

There are a few counts of this clone. The chain joins TRBV19 to TRBJ1-1; the match to TRBD1 covers 11 bases. The V segment lost 5 bases and the J segment 0 bases; nucleotides outside the gene matches: 5. Germline CDR1 and CDR2: LNHDA and SQIVND (reference sequence). CDR3 length: 16 amino acids. CDR3 DNA sequence: TGTGCCAGTAGTGTATGGACAGGGGGCTTGAACACTGAAGCTTTCTTT. Protein: CASSVWTGGLNTEAFF.

V and J are TRBV10-3 and TRBJ1-4; 9 bases are shared with TRBD1. CDR3 length equals 15 residues. Trimming removed 4 bases from V and 8 bases from J; junction bases left unmatched: 8. CDR1 and CDR2 from the germline V gene are ENHRY and SYGVKD. The CDR3 nucleotides are TGTGCCATCAGTGCGGACAGGGGTGCGGGGGAAAAACTGTTTTTT. Translation gives CAISADRGAGEKLFF.

The chain joins TRBV11-2 to TRBJ2-7, with 12 bases fitting TRBD2. The CDR3 runs to 15 residues. V was clipped by 5 bases and J by 3 bases; unmatched bases: 5. Looked up from germline, CDR1 is SGHAT and CDR2 is FQNNGV. The CDR3 DNA is TGTGCCAGCAGCATCGGGACTAGCGGGTTCTACGAGCAGTACGTC. This codes for CASSIGTSGFYEQYV.

V gene TRBV7-9 combines with J gene TRBJ1-2, with no clear D. The germline CDR1 and CDR2 sequences are SEHNR and FQNEAQ (reference sequence). The V gene lost 1 base and the J gene lost 0 bases, with 6 bases spanning the gap. CDR3 length equals 14 residues. The CDR3 nucleotides are TGTGCCAGCAGCTTAGGAGTAACTAACTATGGCTACACCTTC. Amino acid sequence: CASSLGVTNYGYTF.

V is TRBV19 and J is TRBJ2-6; tentative D call: TRBD2 (6 bases). The V end was cut by 5 bases, the J end by 0 bases, with 20 bases between. Germline CDR1 is LNHDA and CDR2 is SQIVND (reference sequence). The CDR3 covers 19 residues. The CDR3 protein is CASSPHYRWGGSGANVLTF. CDR3 sequence (DNA): TGTGCCAGTAGTCCACACTACCGATGGGGAGGCTCTGGGGCCAACGTCCTGACTTTC.

V and J are TRBV6-6 and TRBJ1-2, with 7 bases identical to TRBD1. V dropped 5 bases and J dropped 8; count of bases not matched to a gene: 8. The CDR3 spans 13 residues. Germline values: CDR1 MNHNY, CDR2 SVGAGI (reference sequence). The CDR3 DNA reads TGTGCCAGCAGTCTACAGGGGACGGGGGGCTACACCTTC. Its protein product is CASSLQGTGGYTF.

This chain connects TRBV30 to TRBJ2-7; weak D call: TRBD1 (5 bases). Per the germline V gene, CDR1 is GTSNPN and CDR2 is SVGIG (reference sequence). CDR3 length: 11 residues. V gave up 7 bases and J gave up 6 bases, with 13 bases separating them. The CDR3 here is CASTQGIEQYV. CDR3 DNA sequence: TGTGCCTCGACCCAGGGTATCGAGCAGTACGTC.

The J gene is TRBJ2-5, the V gene TRBV19; the D gene is possibly TRBD1 (6 bases). In germline, CDR1 is LNHDA, CDR2 SQIVND (reference sequence). Trimming left V 5 bases short and J 5 bases short, with 18 bases between. This CDR3 region has 15 residues. The CDR3 loop reads CASSLRGLGSETQYF. The CDR3 nucleotides read TGTGCCAGTAGTCTCAGGGGTCTCGGATCTGAGACCCAGTACTTC.

The rearrangement uses TRBV20-1 and TRBJ1-1; D unresolved. CDR1 is DFQATT and CDR2 is SNEGSKA in the germline V gene (reference sequence). This CDR3 is 11 amino acids long. V dropped 6 bases and J dropped 7 bases, with 12 bases sitting between them. CDR3 sequence reads: CSARYPNEAFF. The CDR3 region has the DNA TGCAGTGCCCGGTATCCGAATGAAGCTTTCTTT.

The chain carries TRBV6-1 and TRBJ1-5, with D uncertain. Germline V gene data show CDR1 as MNHNS and CDR2 as SASEGT. The CDR3 extends over 14 amino acids. V was trimmed by 8 bases and J by 3 bases, leaving 14 bases between them. Here the CDR3 reads CASGRTGINQPQHF. In DNA, the CDR3 is TGTGCCAGCGGTCGGACCGGGATCAATCAGCCCCAGCATTTT.

The chain's CDR3 is CAWRRSSGRRTDTQYF. CDR3 DNA: TGTGCCTGGCGCCGATCTAGCGGGAGGAGGACAGATACGCAGTATTTT. The chain links TRBV30 to TRBJ2-3; 11 nucleotides align to TRBD2. CDR3 length equals 16 residues. Losses at the gene ends were 5 bases for V and 3 bases for J; bases not matched to a gene: 10. Germline V lookup: CDR1 GTSNPN, CDR2 SVGIG (reference sequence).

The chain joins TRBV6-5 to TRBJ1-3; D is undetermined. The CDR3 consists of 13 residues. Between the trimmed V and J ends, which lost 2 bases and 2 bases, there was a span of 4 bases. CDR1 MNHEY and CDR2 SVGAGI come from the germline V gene. The CDR3 region has the DNA TGTGCCAGCAGTTACGTCGCTGGAAACACCATATATTTT. Translating it yields CASSYVAGNTIYF.

The gene calls are TRBV11-2 and TRBJ2-5; 13 bases match TRBD2. CDR3 length: 16 residues. Germline-derived CDR1 and CDR2 are SGHAT and FQNNGV. Germline trimming cut 3 bases from V and 7 bases from J; bases unmatched to any gene: 8. The CDR3 DNA sequence: TGTGCCAGCAGCTTTACTAGCGGGAGGGCCCGGGGGACCCAGTACTTC. Amino acid sequence: CASSFTSGRARGTQYF.

This clone was seen more than once but under ten times. The V call is TRBV10-3, the J call TRBJ2-1, with 7 bases aligning to TRBD2. Unmatched junction bases numbered 9, after V lost 10 bases and J lost 3 bases. The CDR3 totals 14 residues. Germline CDR1 reads ENHRY; CDR2 reads SYGVKD. CDR3 residues: CASKEAGNYNEQFF. The CDR3 DNA reads TGTGCCAGCAAGGAAGCGGGAAACTACAATGAGCAGTTCTTC.

The chain is built from TRBV6-6 and TRBJ2-7; D is unresolved. This CDR3 comprises 12 residues. Trimming cost V 2 bases and J 4 bases, with 6 bases left between them. From germline, CDR1 is MNHNY and CDR2 SVGAGI (reference sequence). This CDR3 is CASSYVRYEQYF. DNA of the CDR3: TGTGCCAGCAGTTACGTTCGGTACGAGCAGTACTTC.

The chain employs TRBV28 and TRBJ2-7, with 7 nucleotides matching TRBD1. V shed 8 bases, J shed 2 bases, and the junction held 12 bases outside the gene matches. The germline V gene has CDR1 MDHEN and CDR2 SYDVKM. The CDR3 sequence is 15 residues long. The CDR3 loop is CASCLAGGPPYEQYF. DNA for the CDR3: TGTGCCAGCTGCTTGGCAGGGGGTCCTCCCTACGAGCAGTACTTC.

This rearrangement joins TRBV5-6 to TRBJ1-1; D may be TRBD1 (6 bases). With 3 bases removed from V and 2 bases from J, the gap between germline ends came to 8 bases. The CDR3 has 13 residues. Germline lookup yields CDR1 SGHDT and CDR2 YYEEEE. CDR3 coding DNA: TGTGCCAGCAGCTGGACAGATAACACTGAAGCTTTCTTT. This codes for CASSWTDNTEAFF.

The V and J genes are TRBV28 and TRBJ1-2; D remains ambiguous. In germline, CDR1 is MDHEN, CDR2 SYDVKM. V dropped 1 base and J dropped 5 bases, with 14 bases sitting between them. The CDR3 runs 15 residues. This chain's CDR3 is CASSLSRRALYGYTF. Here the CDR3 DNA reads TGTGCCAGCAGTTTATCCCGCCGGGCCTTATATGGCTACACCTTC.

This sequence joins TRBV6-5 and TRBJ2-1; 7 bases match TRBD2. This CDR3 spans 15 amino acids. J lost 7 bases, V lost 0 bases, and 6 bases had no gene match. CDR1 MNHEY and CDR2 SVGAGI come from the germline V gene. The CDR3 DNA follows: TGTGCCAGCAGTTACTCTGGGGGAGGGATAAATGAGCAGTTCTTC. Translation gives CASSYSGGGINEQFF.

The gene calls are TRBV6-5 and TRBJ2-7; no reliable D call. With 6 bases removed from V and 2 bases from J, the gap between germline ends came to 11 bases. Germline V lookup: CDR1 MNHEY, CDR2 SVGAGI. The CDR3 is 13 residues long. The CDR3 nucleotides read TGTGCCAGCAGACCATCTTGGGCCTACGAGCAGTACGTC. It yields the protein CASRPSWAYEQYV.